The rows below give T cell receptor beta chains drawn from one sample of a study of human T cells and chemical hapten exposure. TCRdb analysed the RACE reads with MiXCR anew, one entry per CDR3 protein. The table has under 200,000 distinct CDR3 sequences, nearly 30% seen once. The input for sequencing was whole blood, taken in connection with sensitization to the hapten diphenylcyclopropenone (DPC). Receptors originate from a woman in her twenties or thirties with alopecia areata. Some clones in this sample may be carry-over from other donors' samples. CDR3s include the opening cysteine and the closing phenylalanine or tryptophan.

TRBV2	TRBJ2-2	CASSGFLRQANTGELFF
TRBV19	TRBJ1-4	CASSITGVGNEKLFF
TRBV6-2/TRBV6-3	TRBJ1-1	CASSNPGLSAFF
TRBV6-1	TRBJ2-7	CASSAQGSQDEQYF
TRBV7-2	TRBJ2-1	CASSKSGAGYNEQFF
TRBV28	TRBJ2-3	CASSLRFPDTQYF
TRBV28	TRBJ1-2	CASSDRLNYGYTF
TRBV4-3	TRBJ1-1	CASSQGAGIPEAFF
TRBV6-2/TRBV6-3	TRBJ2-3	CASRKLRDSFFTDTQYF
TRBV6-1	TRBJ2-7	CASSEAHSDYEQYF
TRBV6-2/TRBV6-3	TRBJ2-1	CASSWGSGYNEQFF
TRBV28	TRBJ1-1	CAAMGGWNTEAFF
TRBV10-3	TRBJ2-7	CAIAGTGTKLYF
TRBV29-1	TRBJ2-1	CSPRGLAGGSTYNEQFF
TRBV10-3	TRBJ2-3	CAISGLAGGYTDTQYF
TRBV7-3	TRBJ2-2	CASSLTSGSRDTGELFF
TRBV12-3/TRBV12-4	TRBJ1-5	CASTPGGGYNQPQHF
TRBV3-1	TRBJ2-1	CASSQFGGGVNEQFF
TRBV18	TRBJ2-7	CASSPRGGRRAPAYEQYF
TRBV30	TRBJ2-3	CAWSVSGTGGADTQYF
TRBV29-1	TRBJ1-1	CSVDSGQGNEAFF
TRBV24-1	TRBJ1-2	CATSASDRPYGYTF
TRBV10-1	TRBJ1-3	CASSTGISGNTIYF